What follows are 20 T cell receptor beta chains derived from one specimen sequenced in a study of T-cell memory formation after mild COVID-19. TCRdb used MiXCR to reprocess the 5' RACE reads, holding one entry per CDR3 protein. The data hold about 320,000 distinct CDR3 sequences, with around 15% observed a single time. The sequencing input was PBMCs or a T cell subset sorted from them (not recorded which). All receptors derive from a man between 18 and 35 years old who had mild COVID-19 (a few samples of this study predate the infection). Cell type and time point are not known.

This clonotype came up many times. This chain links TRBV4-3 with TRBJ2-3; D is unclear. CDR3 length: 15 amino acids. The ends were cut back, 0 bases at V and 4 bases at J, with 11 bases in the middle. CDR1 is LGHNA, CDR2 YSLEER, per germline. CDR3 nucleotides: TGCGCCAGCAGCCAAGATCCCTCTAGAGCAGATACGCAGTATTTT. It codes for CASSQDPSRADTQYF.

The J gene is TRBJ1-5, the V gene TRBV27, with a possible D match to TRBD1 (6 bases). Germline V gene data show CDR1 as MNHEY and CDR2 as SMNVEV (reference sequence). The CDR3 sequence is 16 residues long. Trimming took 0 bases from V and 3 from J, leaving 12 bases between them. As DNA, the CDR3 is TGTGCCAGCAGTTTATCGTCTGGGGGCTCCAATCAGCCCCAGCATTTT. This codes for CASSLSSGGSNQPQHF.

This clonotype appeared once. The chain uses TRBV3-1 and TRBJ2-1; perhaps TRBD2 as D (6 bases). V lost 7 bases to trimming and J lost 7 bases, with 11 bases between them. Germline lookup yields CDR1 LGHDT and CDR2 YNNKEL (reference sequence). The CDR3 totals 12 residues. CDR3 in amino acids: CASKGGGNEQFF. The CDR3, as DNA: TGTGCCAGCAAAGGTGGGGGGAATGAGCAGTTCTTC.

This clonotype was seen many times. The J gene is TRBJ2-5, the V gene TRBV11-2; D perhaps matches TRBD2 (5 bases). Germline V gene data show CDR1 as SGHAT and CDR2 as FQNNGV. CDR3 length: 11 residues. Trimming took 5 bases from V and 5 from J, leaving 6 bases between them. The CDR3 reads CASSPSETQYF. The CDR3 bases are TGTGCCAGCAGCCCTAGCGAGACCCAGTACTTC.

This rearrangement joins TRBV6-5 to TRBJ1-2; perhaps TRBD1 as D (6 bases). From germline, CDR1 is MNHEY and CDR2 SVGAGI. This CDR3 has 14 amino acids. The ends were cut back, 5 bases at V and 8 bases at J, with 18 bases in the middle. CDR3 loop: CASSARQAVGGYTF. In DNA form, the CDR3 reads TGTGCCAGCAGTGCTCGACAGGCCGTAGGAGGCTACACCTTC.

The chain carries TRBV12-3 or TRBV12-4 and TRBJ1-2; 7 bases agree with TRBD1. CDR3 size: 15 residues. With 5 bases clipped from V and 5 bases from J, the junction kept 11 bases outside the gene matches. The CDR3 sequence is CASSPRGGRGYGYTF. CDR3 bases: TGTGCCAGCAGTCCCAGGGGAGGCAGGGGGTATGGCTACACCTTC.

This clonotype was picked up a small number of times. CDR3 sequence: CASSDPDNEQFF. The DNA of the CDR3 is TGTGCCAGCAGCGACCCGGACAATGAGCAGTTCTTC. This chain connects TRBV9 to TRBJ2-1; no definite D call. CDR1 is SGDLS and CDR2 is YYNGEE in the germline V gene. Deletions cut 3 bases from V and 5 bases from J, with 6 bases between. The CDR3 extends over 12 amino acids.

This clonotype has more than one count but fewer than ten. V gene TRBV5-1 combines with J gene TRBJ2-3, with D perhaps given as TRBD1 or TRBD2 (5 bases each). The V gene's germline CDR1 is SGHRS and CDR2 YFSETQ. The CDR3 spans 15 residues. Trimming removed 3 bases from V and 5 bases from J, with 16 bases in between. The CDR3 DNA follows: TGCGCCAGCAGCTGGGGGAGCGGATCGGGAGATACGCAGTATTTT. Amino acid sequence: CASSWGSGSGDTQYF.

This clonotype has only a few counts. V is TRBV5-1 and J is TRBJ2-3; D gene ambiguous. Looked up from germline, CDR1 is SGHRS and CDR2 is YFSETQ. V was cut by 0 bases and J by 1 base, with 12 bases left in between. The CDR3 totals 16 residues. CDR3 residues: CASSLAPVGGTDTQYF. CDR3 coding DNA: TGCGCCAGCAGCTTGGCCCCGGTTGGGGGCACAGATACGCAGTATTTT.

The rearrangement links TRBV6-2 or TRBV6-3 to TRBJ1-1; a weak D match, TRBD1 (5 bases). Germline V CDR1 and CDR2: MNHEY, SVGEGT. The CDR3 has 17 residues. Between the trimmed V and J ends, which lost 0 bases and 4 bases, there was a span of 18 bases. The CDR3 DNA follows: TGTGCCAGCAGTTACTCCCGAAGTTCAGGGAGGAGCACTGAAGCTTTCTTT. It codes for CASSYSRSSGRSTEAFF.

The CDR3 DNA sequence: TGCGCCAGCAGCCAAGAAGGGGGAGACCAGCCCCAGCATTTT. It is translated as CASSQEGGDQPQHF. The chain has TRBV4-3 and TRBJ1-5, with D perhaps TRBD1 (6 bases). V was pared by 0 bases and J by 7 bases, with 10 bases between. This CDR3 comprises 14 residues. CDR1 is LGHNA, CDR2 YSLEER, per germline.

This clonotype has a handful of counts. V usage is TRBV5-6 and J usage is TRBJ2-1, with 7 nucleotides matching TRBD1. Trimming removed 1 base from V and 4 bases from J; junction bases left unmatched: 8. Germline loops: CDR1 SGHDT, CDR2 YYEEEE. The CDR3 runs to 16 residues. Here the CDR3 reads CASSLLARDRYNEQFF. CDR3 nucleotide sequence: TGTGCCAGCAGCTTGTTGGCGAGGGACAGATACAATGAGCAGTTCTTC.

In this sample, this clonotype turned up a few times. As DNA, the CDR3 is TGCAGTGCCCGGGGCCCTTGGACTGAAGCTTTCTTT. This gives the protein CSARGPWTEAFF. V is TRBV20-1 and J is TRBJ1-1; a possible D gene is TRBD1 (5 bases). This CDR3 is built from 12 residues. Trimming removed 6 bases from V and 5 bases from J, with 13 bases in between. From germline, CDR1 is DFQATT and CDR2 SNEGSKA (reference sequence).

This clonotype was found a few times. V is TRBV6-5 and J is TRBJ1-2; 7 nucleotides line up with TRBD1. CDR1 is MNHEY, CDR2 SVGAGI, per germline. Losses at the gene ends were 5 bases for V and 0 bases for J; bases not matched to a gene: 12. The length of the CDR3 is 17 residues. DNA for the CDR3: TGTGCCAGCAGTACGGATCCACAGGGGAGGTCTAACTATGGCTACACCTTC. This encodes CASSTDPQGRSNYGYTF.

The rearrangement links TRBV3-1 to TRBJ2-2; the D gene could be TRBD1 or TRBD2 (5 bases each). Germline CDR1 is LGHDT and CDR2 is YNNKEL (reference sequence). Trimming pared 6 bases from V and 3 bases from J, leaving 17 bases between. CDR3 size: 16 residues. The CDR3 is CASSPGAYLDTGELFF. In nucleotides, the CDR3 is TGTGCCAGCAGTCCCGGGGCCTACCTGGACACCGGGGAGCTGTTTTTT.

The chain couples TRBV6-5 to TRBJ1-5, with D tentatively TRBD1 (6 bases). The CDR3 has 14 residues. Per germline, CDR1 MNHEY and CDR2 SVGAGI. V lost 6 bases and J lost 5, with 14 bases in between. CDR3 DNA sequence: TGTGCCAGCAGCCAAACAGGGTACGATCAGCCCCAGCATTTT. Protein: CASSQTGYDQPQHF.

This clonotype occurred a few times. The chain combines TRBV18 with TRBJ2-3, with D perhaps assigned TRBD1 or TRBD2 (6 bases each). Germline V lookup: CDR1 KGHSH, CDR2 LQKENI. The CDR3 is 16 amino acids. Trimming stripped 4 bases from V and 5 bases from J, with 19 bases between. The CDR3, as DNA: TGTGCCAGCTCACTTTTACAGGGACTGACAAAAGATACGCAGTATTTT. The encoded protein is CASSLLQGLTKDTQYF.

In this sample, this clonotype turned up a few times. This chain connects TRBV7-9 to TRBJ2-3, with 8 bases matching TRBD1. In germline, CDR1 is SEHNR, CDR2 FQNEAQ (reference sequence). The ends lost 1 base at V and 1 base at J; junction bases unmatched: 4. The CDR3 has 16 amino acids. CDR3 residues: CASSLGPGQGTDTQYF. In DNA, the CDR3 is TGTGCCAGCAGCTTAGGGCCGGGACAGGGCACAGATACGCAGTATTTT.

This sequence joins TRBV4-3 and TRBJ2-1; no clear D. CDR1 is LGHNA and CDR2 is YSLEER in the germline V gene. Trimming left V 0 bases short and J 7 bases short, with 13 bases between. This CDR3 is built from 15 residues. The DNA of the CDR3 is TGCGCCAGCAGCCAAGAATCCGACTTGACGAATGAGCAGTTCTTC. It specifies CASSQESDLTNEQFF.

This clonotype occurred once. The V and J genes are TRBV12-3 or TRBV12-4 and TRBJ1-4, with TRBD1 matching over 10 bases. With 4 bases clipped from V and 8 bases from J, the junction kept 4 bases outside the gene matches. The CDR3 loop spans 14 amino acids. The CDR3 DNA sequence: TGTGCCAGCAGTTCCGGGACAGGGGCCGAAAAACTGTTTTTT. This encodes CASSSGTGAEKLFF.